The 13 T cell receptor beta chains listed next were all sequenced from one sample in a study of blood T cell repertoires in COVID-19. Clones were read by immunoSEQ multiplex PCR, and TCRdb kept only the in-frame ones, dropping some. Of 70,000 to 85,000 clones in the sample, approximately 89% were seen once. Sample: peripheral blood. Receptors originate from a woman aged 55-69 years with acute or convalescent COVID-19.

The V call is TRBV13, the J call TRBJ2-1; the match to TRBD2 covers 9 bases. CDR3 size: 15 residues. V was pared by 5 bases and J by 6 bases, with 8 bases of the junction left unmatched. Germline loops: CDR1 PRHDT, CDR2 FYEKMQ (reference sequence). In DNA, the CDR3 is TGTGCCAGCAGCCCCCCCTTGCGGGGGGGCAATGAGCAGTTCTTC. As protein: CASSPPLRGGNEQFF.

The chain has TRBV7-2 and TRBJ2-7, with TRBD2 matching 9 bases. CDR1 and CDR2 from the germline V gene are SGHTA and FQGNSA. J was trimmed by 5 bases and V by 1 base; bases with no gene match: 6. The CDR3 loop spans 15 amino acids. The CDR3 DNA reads TGTGCCAGCAGCTTAGTTGCGGGGGGGCCCCACGAGCAGTACTTC. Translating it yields CASSLVAGGPHEQYF.

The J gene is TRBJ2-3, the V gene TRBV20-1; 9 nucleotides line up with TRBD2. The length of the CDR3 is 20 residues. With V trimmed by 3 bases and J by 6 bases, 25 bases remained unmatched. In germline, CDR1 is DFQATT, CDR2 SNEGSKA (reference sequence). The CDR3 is CSASPLPGRLAGTYEDTQYF. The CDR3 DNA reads TGCAGTGCTAGTCCCCTACCCGGACGGCTAGCGGGAACTTACGAGGATACGCAGTATTTT.

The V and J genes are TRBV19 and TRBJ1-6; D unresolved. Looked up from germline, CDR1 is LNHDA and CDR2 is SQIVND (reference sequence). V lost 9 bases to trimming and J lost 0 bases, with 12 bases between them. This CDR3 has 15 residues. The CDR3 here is CASRREISYNSPLHF. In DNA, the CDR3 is TGTGCCAGCCGTCGCGAAATCTCCTATAATTCACCCCTCCACTTT.

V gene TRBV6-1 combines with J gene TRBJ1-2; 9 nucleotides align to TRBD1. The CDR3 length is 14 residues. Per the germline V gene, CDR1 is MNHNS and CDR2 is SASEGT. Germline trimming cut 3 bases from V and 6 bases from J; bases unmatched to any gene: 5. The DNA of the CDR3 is TGTGCCAGCAGTGACAATACAGGGGGCCATGGCTACACCTTC. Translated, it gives CASSDNTGGHGYTF.

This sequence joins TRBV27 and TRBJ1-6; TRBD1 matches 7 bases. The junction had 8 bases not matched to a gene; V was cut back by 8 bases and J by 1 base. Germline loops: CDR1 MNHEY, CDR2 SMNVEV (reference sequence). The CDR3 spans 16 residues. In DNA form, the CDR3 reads TGTGCCAGCCGACAGGGTATTGGGTCCTATAATTCACCCCTCCACTTT. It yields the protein CASRQGIGSYNSPLHF.

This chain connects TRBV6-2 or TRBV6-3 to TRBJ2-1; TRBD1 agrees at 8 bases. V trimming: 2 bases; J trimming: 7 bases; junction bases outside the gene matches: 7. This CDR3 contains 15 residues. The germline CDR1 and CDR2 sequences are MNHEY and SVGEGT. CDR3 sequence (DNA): TGTGCCAGCAGTTACATGGACAGGGTTCCGAATGAGCAGTTCTTC. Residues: CASSYMDRVPNEQFF.

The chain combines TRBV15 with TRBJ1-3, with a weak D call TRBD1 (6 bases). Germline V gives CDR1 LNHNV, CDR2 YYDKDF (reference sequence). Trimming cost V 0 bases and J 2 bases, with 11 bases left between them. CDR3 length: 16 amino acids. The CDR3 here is CATSRETGRTGNTIYF. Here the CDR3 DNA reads TGTGCCACCAGCAGAGAGACAGGACGCACTGGAAACACCATATATTTT.

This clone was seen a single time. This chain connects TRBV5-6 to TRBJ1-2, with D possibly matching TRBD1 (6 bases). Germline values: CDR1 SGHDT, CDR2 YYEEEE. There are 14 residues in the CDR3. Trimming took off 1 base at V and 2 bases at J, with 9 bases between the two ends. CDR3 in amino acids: CASSLTGINYGYTF. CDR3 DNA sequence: TGTGCCAGCAGCTTGACAGGGATAAACTATGGCTACACCTTC. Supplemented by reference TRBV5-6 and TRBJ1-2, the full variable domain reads DAGVTQSPTHLIKTRGQQVTLRCSPKSGHDTVSWYQQALGQGPQFIFQYYEEEERQRGNFPDRFSGHQFPNYSSELNVNALLLGDSALYLCASSLTGINYGYTFGSGTRLTVV.

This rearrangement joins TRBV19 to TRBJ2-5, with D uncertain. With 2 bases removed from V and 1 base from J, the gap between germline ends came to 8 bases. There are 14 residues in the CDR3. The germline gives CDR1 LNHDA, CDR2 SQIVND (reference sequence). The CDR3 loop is CASSIPGSQETQYF. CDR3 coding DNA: TGTGCCAGTAGTATACCAGGATCCCAAGAGACCCAGTACTTC.

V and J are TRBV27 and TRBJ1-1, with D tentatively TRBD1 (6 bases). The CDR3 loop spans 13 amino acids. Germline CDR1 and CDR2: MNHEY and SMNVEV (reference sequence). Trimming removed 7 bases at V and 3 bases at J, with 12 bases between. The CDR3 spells CASKQGFYTEAFF. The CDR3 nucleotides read TGTGCCAGCAAACAGGGTTTTTACACTGAAGCTTTCTTT.

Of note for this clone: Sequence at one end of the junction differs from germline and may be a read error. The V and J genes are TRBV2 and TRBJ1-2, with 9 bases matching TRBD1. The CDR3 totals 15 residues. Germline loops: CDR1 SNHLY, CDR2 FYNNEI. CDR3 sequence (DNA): TGTGCCAGCAATGAAGGGACAGGGCCCTTCTATGGCTACACCTTC. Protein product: CASNEGTGPFYGYTF.

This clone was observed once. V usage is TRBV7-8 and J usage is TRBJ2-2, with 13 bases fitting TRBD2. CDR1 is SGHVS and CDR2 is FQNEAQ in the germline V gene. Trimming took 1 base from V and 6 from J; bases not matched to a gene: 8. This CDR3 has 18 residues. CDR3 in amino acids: CASSLDTSGRAISGELFF. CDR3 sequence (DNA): TGTGCCAGCAGCTTAGATACTAGCGGGAGGGCCATTTCCGGGGAGCTGTTTTTT.